Below, one T cell receptor (beta chain) is given with its context. The data were obtained in a study of blood T cell repertoires in COVID-19. Study summary: COVID-19 samples, acute and convalescent, were from the United States, Italy and Spain. In each case, the material was cDNA or gDNA derived from T cells, B-cell-depleted T cells, or PBMCs.

Under the authors' procedure: Estimates of nucleated cell counts were drawn from the amplification of reference gene primers. TCRdb keeps only in-frame clones here, not all; method: immunoSEQ multiplex PCR. V and J calls and clone size are copied from that table; D and trimming were computed from the DNA. The repertoire holds roughly 200,000 clones, approximately 80% seen once, with around an eighth in the top ten. CDR3 length equals 15 residues. V dropped 1 base and J dropped 6; count of bases not matched to a gene: 9. In germline, CDR1 is SGHAT, CDR2 FQNNGV. Source material: peripheral blood. The rearrangement uses TRBV11-2 and TRBJ2-7; TRBD2 agrees at 7 bases. This receptor was identified in a man aged 50 to 60 who had recovered from COVID-19. The CDR3 coding sequence is TGTGCCAGCAGCTTAGGGGGCGGGAGAGTCTTCGAGCAGTACTTC. The encoded protein is CASSLGGGRVFEQYF.